Presented here are 15 T cell receptor beta chains from one specimen sequenced in a study of early T cells in non-severe SARS-CoV-2 infection. TCRdb reprocessed the 5' RACE reads with MiXCR, giving one entry per CDR3 protein. The sample has about 100,000 distinct CDR3 sequences, around 10% seen once. The sequencing sample was made of whole blood. All receptors come from an adult who was a healthcare worker with PCR-confirmed SARS-CoV-2 infection or an uninfected control (not recorded which).

V is TRBV2 and J is TRBJ1-5; D is undetermined. Trimming took off 5 bases at V and 2 bases at J, with 7 bases between the two ends. The CDR3 length is 13 residues. Germline CDR1 SNHLY, CDR2 FYNNEI. The CDR3 nucleotides are TGTGCCAGCAGTTTGGACGGCAATCAGCCCCAGCATTTT. Residues: CASSLDGNQPQHF.

Many counts were recorded for this clonotype. Germline and junction disagree at one end, which may indicate a read error. The genes are TRBV28 and TRBJ2-7; D is undetermined. Germline V gene lookup returns CDR1 MDHEN and CDR2 SYDVKM. This CDR3 has 15 residues. CDR3 in amino acids: CASSLQAWNSHEQYF. CDR3 nucleotide sequence: TGTGCCAGCTCCCTCCAGGCCTGGAACTCCCACGAGCAGTACTTC. Combining the CDR3 with reference TRBV28 and TRBJ2-7 gives the whole variable domain DVKVTQSSRYLVKRTGEKVFLECVQDMDHENMFWYRQDPGLGLRLIYFSYDVKMKEKGDIPEGYSVSREKKERFSLILESASTNQTSMYLCASSLQAWNSHEQYFGPGTRLTVT.

In this sample, this clonotype turned up many times. The rearrangement joins TRBV5-4 to TRBJ2-1; D gene uncertain. V dropped 5 bases and J dropped 0 bases, with 15 bases sitting between them. From germline, CDR1 is SGHNT and CDR2 YYREEE (reference sequence). The CDR3 runs 16 residues. DNA of the CDR3: TGTGCCAGCAGTCTTAGGGCAGGCCTCTCCTACAATGAGCAGTTCTTC. Its protein is CASSLRAGLSYNEQFF. The entire variable domain, with the rest obtained from reference TRBV5-4 and TRBJ2-1, is as follows: ETGVTQSPTHLIKTRGQQVTLRCSSQSGHNTVSWYQQALGQGPQFIFQYYREEENGRGNFPPRFSGLQFPNYSSELNVNALELDDSALYLCASSLRAGLSYNEQFFGPGTRLTVL.

This clonotype came up a few times. The V and J genes are TRBV20-1 and TRBJ1-2; D uncertain. There are 13 residues in the CDR3. Germline loops: CDR1 DFQATT, CDR2 SNEGSKA (reference sequence). V was shortened by 3 bases and J by 4 bases, with 12 bases between the two germline ends. CDR3 sequence (DNA): TGCAGTGCTAGTGGCCAGCTCACCTATGGCTACACCTTC. This gives the protein CSASGQLTYGYTF.

This chain uses TRBV27 with TRBJ2-2; 7 bases fit TRBD1. The CDR3 has 14 amino acids. Trimming took 7 bases from V and 5 from J; bases not matched to a gene: 7. Germline CDR1 and CDR2: MNHEY and SMNVEV (reference sequence). The CDR3 is CASKPDRDTGELFF. The CDR3 coding sequence is TGTGCCAGCAAACCCGACAGGGATACCGGGGAGCTGTTTTTT.

The chain joins TRBV10-3 to TRBJ2-3; D may correspond to TRBD1 or TRBD2 (5 bases each). CDR3 length: 14 residues. Between the trimmed V and J ends, which lost 4 bases and 2 bases, there was a span of 10 bases. Germline V lookup: CDR1 ENHRY, CDR2 SYGVKD. CDR3 amino acids: CAISGDAATDTQYF. The CDR3 coding sequence is TGTGCCATCAGTGGGGACGCCGCCACAGATACGCAGTATTTT.

The chain combines TRBV5-1 with TRBJ1-3; D remains ambiguous. V was trimmed by 6 bases and J by 2 bases, leaving 9 bases between them. The CDR3 spans 13 residues. Per the germline V gene, CDR1 is SGHRS and CDR2 is YFSETQ. The CDR3 sequence is CASTRNTGNTIYF. CDR3 nucleotide sequence: TGCGCCAGCACCAGAAACACTGGAAACACCATATATTTT.

This clonotype was found many times. This rearrangement joins TRBV19 to TRBJ2-3; D is ambiguous. Trimming removed 3 bases from V and 0 bases from J, with 13 bases in between. Germline V gene sequence: CDR1 LNHDA, CDR2 SQIVND (reference sequence). CDR3 length: 16 amino acids. CDR3 bases: TGTGCCAGTAGTATGCCTATTAGATCTAGCACAGATACGCAGTATTTT. This gives the protein CASSMPIRSSTDTQYF.

This clonotype showed up just a few times. The J gene is TRBJ2-3, the V gene TRBV7-6; D remains ambiguous. CDR1 and CDR2 from the germline V gene are SGHVS and FNYEAQ. This CDR3 has 14 amino acids. V lost 0 bases, J lost 2 bases, and 6 bases lay in between. CDR3 in DNA: TGTGCCAGCAGCTTAGCATACAACACAGATACGCAGTATTTT. Its protein product is CASSLAYNTDTQYF.

There are a few counts of this clonotype. The rearrangement joins TRBV6-4 to TRBJ2-1, with 9 bases matching TRBD1. The germline V gene has CDR1 MRHNA and CDR2 SNTAGT. Losses at the gene ends were 0 bases for V and 9 bases for J; bases not matched to a gene: 9. The CDR3 has 16 amino acids. CDR3: CASSDSPGTGRSEQFF. CDR3 bases: TGTGCCAGCAGTGACTCACCAGGGACAGGGAGGAGTGAGCAGTTCTTC.

The sample holds a few counts of this clonotype. V usage is TRBV19 and J usage is TRBJ2-1; D not resolved. Looked up from germline, CDR1 is LNHDA and CDR2 is SQIVND (reference sequence). The CDR3 sequence is 12 residues long. V was trimmed by 4 bases and J by 5 bases, leaving 6 bases between them. The CDR3 DNA sequence: TGTGCCAGTAGTAGGGTAGACAATGAGCAGTTCTTC. It encodes CASSRVDNEQFF.

The rearrangement uses TRBV9 and TRBJ2-1; D not certain. The germline V gene has CDR1 SGDLS and CDR2 YYNGEE. V lost 4 bases to trimming and J lost 0 bases, with 17 bases between them. The CDR3 runs to 17 residues. CDR3 loop: CASSTAPARSSYNEQFF. DNA for the CDR3: TGTGCCAGCAGCACAGCTCCGGCCAGGAGCTCCTACAATGAGCAGTTCTTC.

V is TRBV4-1 and J is TRBJ1-1; D ambiguous. Per germline, CDR1 MGHRA and CDR2 YSYEKL. V gave up 0 bases and J gave up 1 base, with 15 bases separating them. The CDR3 loop spans 17 amino acids. CDR3 amino acids: CASSQELRATTNTEAFF. The CDR3 DNA reads TGCGCCAGCAGCCAAGAATTGAGGGCAACTACGAACACTGAAGCTTTCTTT.

This chain links TRBV27 with TRBJ1-2, with TRBD1 as a possible D gene (5 bases). The CDR3 consists of 15 residues. V was cut by 6 bases and J by 4 bases, with 18 bases left in between. Germline lookup yields CDR1 MNHEY and CDR2 SMNVEV (reference sequence). CDR3: CASSFNRDSLYGYTF. The CDR3 coding sequence is TGTGCCAGCAGCTTCAACCGGGACTCCCTCTATGGCTACACCTTC.

This clonotype occurred a few times. This rearrangement joins TRBV29-1 to TRBJ2-1; perhaps TRBD1 as D (5 bases). The V end lost 1 base, the J end lost 6 bases, and 22 bases lay between the germline ends. The CDR3 contains 17 residues. Germline CDR1 is SQVTM and CDR2 is ANQGSEA. The CDR3 is CSVEGPWIGRVGNEQFF. The CDR3 DNA reads as TGCAGCGTTGAAGGTCCCTGGATTGGCAGGGTGGGCAATGAGCAGTTCTTC.